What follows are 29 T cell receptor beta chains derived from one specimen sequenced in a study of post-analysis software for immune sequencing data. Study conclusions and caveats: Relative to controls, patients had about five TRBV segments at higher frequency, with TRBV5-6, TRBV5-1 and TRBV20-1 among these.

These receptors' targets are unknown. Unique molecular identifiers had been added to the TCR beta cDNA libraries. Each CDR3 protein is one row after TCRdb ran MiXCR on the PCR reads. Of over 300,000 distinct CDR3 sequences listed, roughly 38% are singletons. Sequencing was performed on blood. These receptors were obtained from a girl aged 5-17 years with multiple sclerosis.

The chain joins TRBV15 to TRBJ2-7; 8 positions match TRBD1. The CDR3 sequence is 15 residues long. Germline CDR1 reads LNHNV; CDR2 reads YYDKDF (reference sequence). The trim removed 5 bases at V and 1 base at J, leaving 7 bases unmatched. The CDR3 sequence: CATSATTGGSYEQYF. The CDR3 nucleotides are TGTGCCACCAGCGCGACCACAGGGGGTTCCTACGAGCAGTACTTC.

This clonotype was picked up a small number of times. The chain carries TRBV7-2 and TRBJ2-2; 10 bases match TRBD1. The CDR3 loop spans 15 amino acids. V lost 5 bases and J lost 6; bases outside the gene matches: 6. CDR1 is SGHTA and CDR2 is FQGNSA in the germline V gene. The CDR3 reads CASSRGQGSAGELFF. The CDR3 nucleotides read TGTGCCAGCAGCCGGGGACAGGGGTCGGCCGGGGAGCTGTTTTTT.

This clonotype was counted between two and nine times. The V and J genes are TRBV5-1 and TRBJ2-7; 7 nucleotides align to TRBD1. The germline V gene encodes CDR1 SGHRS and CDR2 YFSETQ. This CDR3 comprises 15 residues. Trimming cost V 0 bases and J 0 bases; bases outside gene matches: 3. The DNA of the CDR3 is TGCGCCAGCAGCTTGGACAGGGGATCCTCCTACGAGCAGTACTTC. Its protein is CASSLDRGSSYEQYF.

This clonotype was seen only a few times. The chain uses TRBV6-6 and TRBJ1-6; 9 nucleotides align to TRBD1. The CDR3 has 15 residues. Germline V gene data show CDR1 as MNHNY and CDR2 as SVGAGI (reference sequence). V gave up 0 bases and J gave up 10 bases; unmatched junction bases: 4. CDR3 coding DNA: TGTGCCAGCAGTTACTCGCCACAGGGGGCCTCACCCCTCCACTTT. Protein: CASSYSPQGASPLHF.

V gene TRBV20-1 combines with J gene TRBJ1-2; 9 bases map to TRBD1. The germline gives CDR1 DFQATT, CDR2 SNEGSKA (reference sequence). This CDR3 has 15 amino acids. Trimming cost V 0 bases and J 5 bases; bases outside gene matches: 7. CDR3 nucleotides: TGCAGTGCTAGAGATCACAGGACAGGGGATTATGGCTACACCTTC. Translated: CSARDHRTGDYGYTF.

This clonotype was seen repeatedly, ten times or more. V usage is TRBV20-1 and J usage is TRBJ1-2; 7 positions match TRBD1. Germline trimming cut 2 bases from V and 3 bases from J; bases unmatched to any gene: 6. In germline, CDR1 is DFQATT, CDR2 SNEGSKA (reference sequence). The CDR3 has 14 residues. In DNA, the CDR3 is TGCAGTGCTAGAAAGGCAGGGGGATACTATGGCTACACCTTC. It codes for CSARKAGGYYGYTF.

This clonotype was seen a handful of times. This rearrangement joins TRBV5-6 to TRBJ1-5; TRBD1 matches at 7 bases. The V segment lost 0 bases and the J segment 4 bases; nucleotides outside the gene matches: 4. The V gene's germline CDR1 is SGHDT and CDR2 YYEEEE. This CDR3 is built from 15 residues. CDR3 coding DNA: TGTGCCAGCAGCTTGGGGACAGGCAAGAATCAGCCCCAGCATTTT. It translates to CASSLGTGKNQPQHF.

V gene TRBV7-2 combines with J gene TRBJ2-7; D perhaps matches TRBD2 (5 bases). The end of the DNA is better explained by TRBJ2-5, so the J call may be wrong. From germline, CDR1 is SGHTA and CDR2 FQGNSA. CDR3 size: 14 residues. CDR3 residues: CASSFARRGETQYF. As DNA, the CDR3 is TGTGCCAGCAGCTTTGCCAGGAGAGGGGAGACCCAGTACTTC.

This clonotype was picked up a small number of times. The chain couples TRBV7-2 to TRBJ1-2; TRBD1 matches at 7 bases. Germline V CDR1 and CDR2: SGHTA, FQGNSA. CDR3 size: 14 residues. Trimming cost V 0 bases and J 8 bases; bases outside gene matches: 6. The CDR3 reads CASSLAGNRGGYTF. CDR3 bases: TGTGCCAGCAGCTTAGCCGGGAACAGGGGAGGCTACACCTTC.

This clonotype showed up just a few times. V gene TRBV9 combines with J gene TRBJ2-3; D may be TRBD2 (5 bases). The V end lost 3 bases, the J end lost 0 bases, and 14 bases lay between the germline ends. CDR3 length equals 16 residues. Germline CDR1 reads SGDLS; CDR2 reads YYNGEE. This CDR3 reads CASSARTGFSTDTQYF. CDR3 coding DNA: TGTGCCAGCAGCGCAAGGACTGGGTTTAGCACAGATACGCAGTATTTT. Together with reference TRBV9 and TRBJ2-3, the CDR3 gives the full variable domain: DSGVTQTPKHLITATGQRVTLRCSPRSGDLSVYWYQQSLDQGLQFLIQYYNGEERAKGNILERFSAQQFPDLHSELNLSSLELGDSALYFCASSARTGFSTDTQYFGPGTRLTVL.

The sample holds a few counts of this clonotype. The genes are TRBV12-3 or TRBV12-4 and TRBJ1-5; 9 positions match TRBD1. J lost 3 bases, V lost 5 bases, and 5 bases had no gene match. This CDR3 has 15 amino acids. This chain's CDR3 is CASSNRGLDNQPQHF. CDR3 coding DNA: TGTGCCAGCAGTAACAGGGGGCTCGACAATCAGCCCCAGCATTTT.

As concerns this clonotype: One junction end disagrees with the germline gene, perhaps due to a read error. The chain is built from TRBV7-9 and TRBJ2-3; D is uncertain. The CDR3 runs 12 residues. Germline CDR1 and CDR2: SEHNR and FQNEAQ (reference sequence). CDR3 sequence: CAGSSLTDTQYF. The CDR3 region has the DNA TGTGCCGGCAGCTCACTAACAGATACGCAGTATTTT.

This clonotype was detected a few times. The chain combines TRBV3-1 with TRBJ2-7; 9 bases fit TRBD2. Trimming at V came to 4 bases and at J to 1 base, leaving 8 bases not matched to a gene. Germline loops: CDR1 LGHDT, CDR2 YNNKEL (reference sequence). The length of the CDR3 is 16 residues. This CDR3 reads CASSPGTSLRSYEQYF. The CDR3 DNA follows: TGTGCCAGCAGCCCCGGGACTAGCCTCCGATCCTACGAGCAGTACTTC.

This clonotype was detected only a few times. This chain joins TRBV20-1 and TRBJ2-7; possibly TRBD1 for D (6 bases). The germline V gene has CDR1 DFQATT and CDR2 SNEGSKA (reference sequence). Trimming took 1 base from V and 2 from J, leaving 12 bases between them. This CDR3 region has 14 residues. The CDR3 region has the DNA TGCAGTGCTAGAGCGCCCGCAGGGGCCTACGAGCAGTACTTC. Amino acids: CSARAPAGAYEQYF.

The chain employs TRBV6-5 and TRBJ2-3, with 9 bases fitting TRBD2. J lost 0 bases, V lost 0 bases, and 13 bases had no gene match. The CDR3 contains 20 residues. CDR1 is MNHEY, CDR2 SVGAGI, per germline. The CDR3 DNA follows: TGTGCCAGCAGTTACTCGAAGACCAGCGGGGGGTATTCTAGCACAGATACGCAGTATTTT. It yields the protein CASSYSKTSGGYSSTDTQYF.

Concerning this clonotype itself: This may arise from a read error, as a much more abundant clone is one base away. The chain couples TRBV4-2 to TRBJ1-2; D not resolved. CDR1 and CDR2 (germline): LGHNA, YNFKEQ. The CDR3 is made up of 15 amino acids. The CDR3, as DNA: TGTGCCAGCAACCAAGATCCAGCAGGCCGAGGGGGCTACACCTTC. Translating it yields CASNQDPAGRGGYTF.

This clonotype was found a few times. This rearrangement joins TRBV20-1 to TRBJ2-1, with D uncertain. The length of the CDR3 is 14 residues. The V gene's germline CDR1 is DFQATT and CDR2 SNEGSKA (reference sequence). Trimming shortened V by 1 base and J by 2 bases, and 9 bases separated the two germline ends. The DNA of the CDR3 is TGCAGTGCTAGAGGTGGATTGGCCTACAATGAGCAGTTCTTC. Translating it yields CSARGGLAYNEQFF.

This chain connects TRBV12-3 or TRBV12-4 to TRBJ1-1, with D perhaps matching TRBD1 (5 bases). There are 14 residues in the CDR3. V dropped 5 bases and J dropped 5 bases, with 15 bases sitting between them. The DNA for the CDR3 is TGTGCCAGCAGTCCCCTAGGGGTGAGGACTGAAGCTTTCTTT. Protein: CASSPLGVRTEAFF.

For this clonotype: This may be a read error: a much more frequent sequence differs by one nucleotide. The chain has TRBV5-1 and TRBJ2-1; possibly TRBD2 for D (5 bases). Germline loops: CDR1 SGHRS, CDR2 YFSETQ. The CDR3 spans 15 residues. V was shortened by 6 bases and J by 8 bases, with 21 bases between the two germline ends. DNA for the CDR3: TGCGCCAGCAACCGGGGTCGGTACTCCTGGGATGAGCAGTTCTTC. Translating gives CASNRGRYSWDEQFF.

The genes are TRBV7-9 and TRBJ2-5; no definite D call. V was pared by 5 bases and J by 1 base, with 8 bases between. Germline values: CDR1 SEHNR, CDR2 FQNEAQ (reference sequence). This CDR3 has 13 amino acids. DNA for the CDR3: TGTGCCAGCAGCACAACAGTCCAAGAGACCCAGTACTTC. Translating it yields CASSTTVQETQYF.

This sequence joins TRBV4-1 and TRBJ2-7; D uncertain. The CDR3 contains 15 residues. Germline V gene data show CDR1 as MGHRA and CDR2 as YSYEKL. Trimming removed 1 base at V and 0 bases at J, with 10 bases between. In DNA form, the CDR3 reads TGCGCCAGCAGCCAAGTAAGCCAAATCTCCTACGAGCAGTACTTC. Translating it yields CASSQVSQISYEQYF.

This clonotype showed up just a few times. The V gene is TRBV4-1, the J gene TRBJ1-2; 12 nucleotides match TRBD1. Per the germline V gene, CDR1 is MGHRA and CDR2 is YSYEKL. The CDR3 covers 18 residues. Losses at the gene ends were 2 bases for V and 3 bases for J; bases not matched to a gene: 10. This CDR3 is CASSQKPGQGARDYGYTF. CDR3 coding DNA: TGCGCCAGCAGCCAAAAACCGGGACAGGGGGCGAGAGACTATGGCTACACCTTC.

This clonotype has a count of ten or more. As DNA, the CDR3 is TGTGCCAGCAGGCTGGTGGGTGAGCAGTTCTTC. It encodes CASRLVGEQFF. This chain joins TRBV12-3 or TRBV12-4 and TRBJ2-1, with D hard to call. V lost 6 bases and J 9 bases, leaving 9 bases between the germline ends. CDR3 length equals 11 residues.

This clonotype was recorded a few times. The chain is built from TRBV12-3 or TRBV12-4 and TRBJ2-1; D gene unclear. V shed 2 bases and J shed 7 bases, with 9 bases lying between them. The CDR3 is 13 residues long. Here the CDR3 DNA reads TGTGCCAGCAGTTTACTGATGGGGAATGAGCAGTTCTTC. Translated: CASSLLMGNEQFF.

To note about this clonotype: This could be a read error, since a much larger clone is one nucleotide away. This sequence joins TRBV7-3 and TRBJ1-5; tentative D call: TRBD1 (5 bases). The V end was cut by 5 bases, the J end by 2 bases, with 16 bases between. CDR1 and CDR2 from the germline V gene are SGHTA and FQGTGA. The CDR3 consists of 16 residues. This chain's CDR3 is CASSPPRQGCNQPQHF. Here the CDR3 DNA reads TGTGCCAGCAGCCCCCCCCGGCAGGGTTGCAATCAGCCCCAGCATTTT.

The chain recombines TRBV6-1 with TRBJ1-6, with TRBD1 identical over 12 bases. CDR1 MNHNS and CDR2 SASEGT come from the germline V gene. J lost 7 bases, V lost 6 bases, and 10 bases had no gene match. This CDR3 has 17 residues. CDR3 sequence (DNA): TGTGCCAGCAGCTCCACCGGGACAGGGGGCCCGAATTCACCCCTCCACTTT. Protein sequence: CASSSTGTGGPNSPLHF.

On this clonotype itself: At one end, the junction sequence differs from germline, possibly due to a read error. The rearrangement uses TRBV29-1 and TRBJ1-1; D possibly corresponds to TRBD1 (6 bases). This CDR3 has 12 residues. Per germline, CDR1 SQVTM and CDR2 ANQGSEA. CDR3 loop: CSVRTANAEAFF. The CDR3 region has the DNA TGCAGCGTTCGGACAGCGAACGCTGAAGCTTTCTTT.

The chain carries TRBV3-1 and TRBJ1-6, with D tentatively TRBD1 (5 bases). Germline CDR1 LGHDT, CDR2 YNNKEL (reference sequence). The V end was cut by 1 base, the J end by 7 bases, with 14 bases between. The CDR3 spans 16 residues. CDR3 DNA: TGTGCCAGCAGCCAAGGAGCTGGGGGTCCCAATTCACCCCTCCACTTT. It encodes CASSQGAGGPNSPLHF.

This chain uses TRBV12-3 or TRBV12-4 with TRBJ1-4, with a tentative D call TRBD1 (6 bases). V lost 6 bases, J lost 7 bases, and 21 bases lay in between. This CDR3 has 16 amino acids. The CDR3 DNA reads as TGTGCCAGCAGCCACTCCATCACAGGGTATAGTGAAAAACTGTTTTTT. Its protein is CASSHSITGYSEKLFF.